This record concerns one T cell receptor beta chain sequence. Its antigen is unknown. Deep-level running was used for the assay. Repertoires were generated with immunoSEQ multiplex PCR, while TCRdb's copy carries only in-frame clones and drops some. Of around 2,000,000 clones listed, 85% to 95% are singletons. Germline assignment: CDR1 SNHLY and CDR2 FYNNEI. The ends were cut back, 3 bases at V and 5 bases at J, with 16 bases in the middle. CDR3 size: 15 residues. This sample is drawn from a study of shared clonotypes between healthy human individuals. Findings and limits, study-wide: In contrast to clonotypes shared by all four donors, non-shared clonotypes had lower generation probabilities. Among donors, sharing of clonotypes was expected to be affected by sequencing depth. Sampling was confined to blood; repertoires within tissues likely differ.

Sequencing used naive CD4+ T cells sorted from blood. Subset: CD45RA+ positively selected. This sequence originates from a man aged 18 to 30 in good health. The chain recombines TRBV2 with TRBJ2-5, with D unclear. CDR3 loop: CASSEVLAGMETQYF. The CDR3 DNA sequence: TGTGCCAGCAGTGAGGTCCTTGCTGGAATGGAGACCCAGTACTTC. The full variable domain, with the rest looked up from reference TRBV2 and TRBJ2-5, is EPEVTQTPSHQVTQMGQEVILRCVPISNHLYFYWYRQILGQKVEFLVSFYNNEISEKSEIFDDQFSVERPDGSNFTLKIRSTKLEDSAMYFCASSEVLAGMETQYFGPGTRLLVL.